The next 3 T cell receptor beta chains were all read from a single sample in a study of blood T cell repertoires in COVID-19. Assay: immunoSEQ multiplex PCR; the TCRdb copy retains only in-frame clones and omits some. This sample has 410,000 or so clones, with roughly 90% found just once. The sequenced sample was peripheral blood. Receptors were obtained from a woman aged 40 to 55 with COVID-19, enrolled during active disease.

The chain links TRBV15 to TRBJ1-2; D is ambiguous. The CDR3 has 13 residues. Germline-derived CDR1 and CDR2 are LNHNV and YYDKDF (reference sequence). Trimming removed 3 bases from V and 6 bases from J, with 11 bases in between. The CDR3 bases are TGTGCCACCAGCAGGCGTCTGAGAGATGGCTACACCTTC. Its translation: CATSRRLRDGYTF.

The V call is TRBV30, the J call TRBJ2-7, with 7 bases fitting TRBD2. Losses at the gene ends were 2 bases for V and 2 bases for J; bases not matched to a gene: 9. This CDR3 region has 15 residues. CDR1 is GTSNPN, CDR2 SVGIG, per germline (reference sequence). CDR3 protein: CAWSRDPSGTYEQYF. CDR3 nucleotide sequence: TGTGCCTGGAGTAGAGATCCTAGCGGAACCTACGAGCAGTACTTC.

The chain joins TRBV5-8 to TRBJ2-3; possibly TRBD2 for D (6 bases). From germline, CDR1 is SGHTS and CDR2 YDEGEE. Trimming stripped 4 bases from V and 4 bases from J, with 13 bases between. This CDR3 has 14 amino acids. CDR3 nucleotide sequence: TGTGCCAGCAGCCGCAGGAGGGGCTCAGATACGCAGTATTTT. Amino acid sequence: CASSRRRGSDTQYF.